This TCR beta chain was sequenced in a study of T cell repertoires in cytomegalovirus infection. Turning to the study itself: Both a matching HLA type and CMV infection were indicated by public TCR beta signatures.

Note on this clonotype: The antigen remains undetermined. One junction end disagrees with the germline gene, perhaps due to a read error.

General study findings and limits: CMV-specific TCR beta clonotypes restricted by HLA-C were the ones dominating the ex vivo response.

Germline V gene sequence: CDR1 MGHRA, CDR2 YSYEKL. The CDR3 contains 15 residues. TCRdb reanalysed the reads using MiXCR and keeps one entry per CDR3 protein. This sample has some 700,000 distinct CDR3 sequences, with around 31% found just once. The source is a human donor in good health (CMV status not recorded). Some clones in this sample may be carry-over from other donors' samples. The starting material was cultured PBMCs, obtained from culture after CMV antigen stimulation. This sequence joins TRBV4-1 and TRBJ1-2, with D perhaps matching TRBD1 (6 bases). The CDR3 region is CASSQESEGHYGYTF. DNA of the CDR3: TGTGCCAGCAGCCAAGAAAGTGAGGGACATTATGGCTACACCTTC.